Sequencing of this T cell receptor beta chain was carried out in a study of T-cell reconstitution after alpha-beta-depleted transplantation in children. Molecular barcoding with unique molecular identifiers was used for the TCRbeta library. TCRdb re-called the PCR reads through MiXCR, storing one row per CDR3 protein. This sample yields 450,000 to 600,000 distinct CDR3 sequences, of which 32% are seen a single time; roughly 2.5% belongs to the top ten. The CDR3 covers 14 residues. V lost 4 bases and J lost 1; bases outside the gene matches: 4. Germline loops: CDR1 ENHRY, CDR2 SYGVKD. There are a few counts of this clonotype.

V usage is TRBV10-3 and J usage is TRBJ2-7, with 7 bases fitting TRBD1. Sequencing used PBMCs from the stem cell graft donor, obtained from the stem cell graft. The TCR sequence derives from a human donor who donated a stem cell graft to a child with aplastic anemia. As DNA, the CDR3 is TGTGCCATCAGTGGATGGGACAGATCCTACGAGCAGTACTTC. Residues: CAISGWDRSYEQYF.